This T cell receptor beta chain was found in a study of cytomegalovirus exposure and HLA in healthy donors. Broader study findings: A later analysis found common viral pathogens apparently linked to several of the most significant clusters. Looking again later, the authors saw that most CMV-associated TCR beta chains seemed HLA-restricted.

The PCR was carried out with 60 Vbeta primers and 13 Jbeta primers. Study processing details: Per a later analysis, the number of unique TCR beta chains was 75 million to 90 million, of which 10 million to 11 million were shared. Measured with immunoSEQ multiplex PCR; TCRdb has only the in-frame clones, and not every one. Clone size and V and J calls were adopted from that table, with D and trimming inferred from the DNA. The data hold some 190,000 clones, with more than 75% observed a single time. About this clone: Its cognate antigen is unknown.

The sequencing sample was made of PBMCs. The receptor was derived from a woman aged 18-29 years in good health and CMV-seronegative.

CDR3 nucleotides: TGCGCCAGCAGCCAAGTAGGTAGCGGGAGTTTAACAGATACGCAGTATTTT. It translates to CASSQVGSGSLTDTQYF. The chain employs TRBV4-3 and TRBJ2-3; TRBD2 matches 9 bases. V was pared by 1 base and J by 3 bases, with 8 bases of the junction left unmatched. The CDR3 contains 17 residues. Germline lookup yields CDR1 LGHNA and CDR2 YSLEER.